Listed below are T cell receptor beta chains from one sample, sequenced in a study of shared clonotypes between healthy human individuals. The method was immunoSEQ multiplex PCR; TCRdb's version includes in-frame clones alone and lacks a portion of them. The sample includes approximately 2.4 million clones, about 94% of them seen just once. The source material was naive CD4+ T cells sorted from blood. All receptors derive from a man between 18 and 29 years old in good health. Each CDR3 is given with its conserved first and last residue. Fields, in order: V gene, D gene, CDR3 length, J gene, clone size, CDR3 protein, CDR3 DNA. The D gene is left open where the match is weak. Size tells how often a clone was seen (once, few, many) or the class of an expanded clone, and some rows leave it out.

V: TRBV5-1
D: -
length: 14
J: TRBJ2-7
size: few
CDR3: CASSLEGSSYEQYF
DNA: TGCGCCAGCAGCTTGGAGGGCAGCTCCTACGAGCAGTACTTC

V: TRBV10-1
D: -
length: 15
J: TRBJ2-3
size: once
CDR3: CASSESSMVIDTQYF
DNA: TGCGCCAGCAGTGAGTCGTCCATGGTCATAGATACGCAGTATTTT

V: TRBV19
D: -
length: 13
J: TRBJ2-7
size: -
CDR3: CASSSRFTYEQYF
DNA: TGTGCCAGTAGTTCCAGATTCACCTACGAGCAGTACTTC

V: TRBV5-4
D: TRBD2
length: 15
J: TRBJ2-7
size: -
CDR3: CASSLYLAGAGEQYF
DNA: TGTGCCAGCAGCTTGTACCTAGCGGGAGCGGGGGAGCAGTACTTC

V: TRBV6-5
D: -
length: 15
J: TRBJ1-2
size: -
CDR3: CASSPGTNSNYGYTF
DNA: TGTGCCAGCAGTCCTGGGACAAATTCTAACTATGGCTACACCTTC

V: TRBV5-6
D: -
length: 13
J: TRBJ2-4
size: once
CDR3: CASSYRARNIQYF
DNA: TGTGCCAGCAGCTACAGGGCCAGGAACATTCAGTACTTC

V: TRBV28
D: -
length: 14
J: TRBJ2-7
size: -
CDR3: CASSKGGRSSEQYF
DNA: TGTGCCAGCAGCAAGGGTGGGAGGAGTTCCGAGCAGTACTTC

V: TRBV7-6
D: -
length: 15
J: TRBJ2-1
size: -
CDR3: CASSPDFFYNDEQFF
DNA: TGTGCCAGCAGCCCGGACTTTTTCTACAACGATGAGCAGTTCTTC

V: TRBV10-1
D: -
length: 15
J: TRBJ1-6
size: once
CDR3: CASSESVGVDSPLHF
DNA: TGCGCCAGCAGTGAGTCGGTGGGGGTGGATTCACCCCTCCACTTT

V: TRBV10-3
D: TRBD1
length: 13
J: TRBJ2-7
size: -
CDR3: CAISVQGAGEQYF
DNA: TGTGCCATCAGTGTTCAGGGGGCAGGGGAGCAGTACTTC

V: TRBV10-2
D: -
length: 15
J: TRBJ2-5
size: -
CDR3: CASSESRTGSETQYF
DNA: TGCGCCAGCAGTGAGTCGAGAACAGGGTCGGAGACCCAGTACTTC

V: TRBV18
D: -
length: 13
J: TRBJ2-5
size: -
CDR3: CASSPGRGETQYF
DNA: TGTGCCAGCTCACCGGGCAGGGGAGAGACCCAGTACTTC

V: TRBV30
D: -
length: 12
J: TRBJ2-7
size: -
CDR3: CASSSGTYEQYF
DNA: TGTGCCTCTAGCTCCGGGACCTACGAGCAGTACTTC

V: TRBV5-4
D: -
length: 15
J: TRBJ2-2
size: -
CDR3: CASSFTSLRDTELFF
DNA: TGTGCCAGCAGCTTTACCTCCCTCCGGGACACCGAGCTGTTTTTT

V: TRBV7-9
D: -
length: 15
J: TRBJ1-3
size: -
CDR3: CASRQAGSSGNTIYF
DNA: TGTGCCAGCAGACAAGCGGGGAGTTCTGGAAACACCATATATTTT

V: TRBV5-1
D: -
length: 16
J: TRBJ1-1
size: -
CDR3: CASSLQWQATNTEAFF
DNA: TGCGCCAGCAGCTTGCAGTGGCAGGCTACGAACACTGAAGCTTTCTTT

V: TRBV6-1
D: TRBD1
length: 13
J: TRBJ1-2
size: -
CDR3: CATGQALVYGYTF
DNA: TGTGCCACCGGACAGGCCCTAGTCTATGGCTACACCTTC